This paragraph covers one TCR beta chain sequence. Its antigen is not identified. This specimen comes from a study of shared clonotypes between healthy human individuals. Every subset had its genomic DNA shared out evenly among several immunoSEQ plates. Original data processing: Filtering differed because ImmunoSEQ produced junction-only sequences that carried no quality scores. TCRdb's table, derived via immunoSEQ multiplex PCR, lists solely in-frame clones and lacks some. V, J and clone size are taken as reported in that table, and D and trimming were inferred from the DNA itself. The data contain roughly 2,000,000 clones, 93% of them singletons. Germline V CDR1 and CDR2: SGHAT, FQNNGV. This CDR3 spans 14 amino acids. Trimming removed 0 bases from V and 2 bases from J, with 7 bases in between. Study outcomes and limitations: The study generally estimated greater richness for naive than memory subsets.

Terminally differentiated effector memory CD45RA+ cells were excluded by CCR7 positive selection of CD45RO-negative cells. Adult donors, all healthy and HIV-negative, had no recent acute infections or vaccinations. The sample was naive CD8+ T cells from PBMCs. The chain is built from TRBV11-2 and TRBJ2-5, with D unresolved. The TCR originated in a man between 18 and 35 years old in good health. Some clones in this sample may be carry-over from other donors' samples. DNA for the CDR3: TGTGCCAGCAGCTTAGATCCCGGACAAGAGACCCAGTACTTC. This codes for CASSLDPGQETQYF.